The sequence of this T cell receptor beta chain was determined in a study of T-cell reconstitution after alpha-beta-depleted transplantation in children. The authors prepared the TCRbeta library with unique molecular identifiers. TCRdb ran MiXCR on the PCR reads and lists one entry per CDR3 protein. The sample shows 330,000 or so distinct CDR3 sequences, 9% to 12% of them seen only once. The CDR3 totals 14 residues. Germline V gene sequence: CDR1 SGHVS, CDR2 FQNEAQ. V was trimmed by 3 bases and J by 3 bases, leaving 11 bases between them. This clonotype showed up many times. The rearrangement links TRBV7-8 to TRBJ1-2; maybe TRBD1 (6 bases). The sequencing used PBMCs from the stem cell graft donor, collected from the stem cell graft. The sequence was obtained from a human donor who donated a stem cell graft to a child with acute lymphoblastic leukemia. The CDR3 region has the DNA TGTGCCAGCAGCTTTCGGGACACCTACTATGGCTACACCTTC. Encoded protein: CASSFRDTYYGYTF.